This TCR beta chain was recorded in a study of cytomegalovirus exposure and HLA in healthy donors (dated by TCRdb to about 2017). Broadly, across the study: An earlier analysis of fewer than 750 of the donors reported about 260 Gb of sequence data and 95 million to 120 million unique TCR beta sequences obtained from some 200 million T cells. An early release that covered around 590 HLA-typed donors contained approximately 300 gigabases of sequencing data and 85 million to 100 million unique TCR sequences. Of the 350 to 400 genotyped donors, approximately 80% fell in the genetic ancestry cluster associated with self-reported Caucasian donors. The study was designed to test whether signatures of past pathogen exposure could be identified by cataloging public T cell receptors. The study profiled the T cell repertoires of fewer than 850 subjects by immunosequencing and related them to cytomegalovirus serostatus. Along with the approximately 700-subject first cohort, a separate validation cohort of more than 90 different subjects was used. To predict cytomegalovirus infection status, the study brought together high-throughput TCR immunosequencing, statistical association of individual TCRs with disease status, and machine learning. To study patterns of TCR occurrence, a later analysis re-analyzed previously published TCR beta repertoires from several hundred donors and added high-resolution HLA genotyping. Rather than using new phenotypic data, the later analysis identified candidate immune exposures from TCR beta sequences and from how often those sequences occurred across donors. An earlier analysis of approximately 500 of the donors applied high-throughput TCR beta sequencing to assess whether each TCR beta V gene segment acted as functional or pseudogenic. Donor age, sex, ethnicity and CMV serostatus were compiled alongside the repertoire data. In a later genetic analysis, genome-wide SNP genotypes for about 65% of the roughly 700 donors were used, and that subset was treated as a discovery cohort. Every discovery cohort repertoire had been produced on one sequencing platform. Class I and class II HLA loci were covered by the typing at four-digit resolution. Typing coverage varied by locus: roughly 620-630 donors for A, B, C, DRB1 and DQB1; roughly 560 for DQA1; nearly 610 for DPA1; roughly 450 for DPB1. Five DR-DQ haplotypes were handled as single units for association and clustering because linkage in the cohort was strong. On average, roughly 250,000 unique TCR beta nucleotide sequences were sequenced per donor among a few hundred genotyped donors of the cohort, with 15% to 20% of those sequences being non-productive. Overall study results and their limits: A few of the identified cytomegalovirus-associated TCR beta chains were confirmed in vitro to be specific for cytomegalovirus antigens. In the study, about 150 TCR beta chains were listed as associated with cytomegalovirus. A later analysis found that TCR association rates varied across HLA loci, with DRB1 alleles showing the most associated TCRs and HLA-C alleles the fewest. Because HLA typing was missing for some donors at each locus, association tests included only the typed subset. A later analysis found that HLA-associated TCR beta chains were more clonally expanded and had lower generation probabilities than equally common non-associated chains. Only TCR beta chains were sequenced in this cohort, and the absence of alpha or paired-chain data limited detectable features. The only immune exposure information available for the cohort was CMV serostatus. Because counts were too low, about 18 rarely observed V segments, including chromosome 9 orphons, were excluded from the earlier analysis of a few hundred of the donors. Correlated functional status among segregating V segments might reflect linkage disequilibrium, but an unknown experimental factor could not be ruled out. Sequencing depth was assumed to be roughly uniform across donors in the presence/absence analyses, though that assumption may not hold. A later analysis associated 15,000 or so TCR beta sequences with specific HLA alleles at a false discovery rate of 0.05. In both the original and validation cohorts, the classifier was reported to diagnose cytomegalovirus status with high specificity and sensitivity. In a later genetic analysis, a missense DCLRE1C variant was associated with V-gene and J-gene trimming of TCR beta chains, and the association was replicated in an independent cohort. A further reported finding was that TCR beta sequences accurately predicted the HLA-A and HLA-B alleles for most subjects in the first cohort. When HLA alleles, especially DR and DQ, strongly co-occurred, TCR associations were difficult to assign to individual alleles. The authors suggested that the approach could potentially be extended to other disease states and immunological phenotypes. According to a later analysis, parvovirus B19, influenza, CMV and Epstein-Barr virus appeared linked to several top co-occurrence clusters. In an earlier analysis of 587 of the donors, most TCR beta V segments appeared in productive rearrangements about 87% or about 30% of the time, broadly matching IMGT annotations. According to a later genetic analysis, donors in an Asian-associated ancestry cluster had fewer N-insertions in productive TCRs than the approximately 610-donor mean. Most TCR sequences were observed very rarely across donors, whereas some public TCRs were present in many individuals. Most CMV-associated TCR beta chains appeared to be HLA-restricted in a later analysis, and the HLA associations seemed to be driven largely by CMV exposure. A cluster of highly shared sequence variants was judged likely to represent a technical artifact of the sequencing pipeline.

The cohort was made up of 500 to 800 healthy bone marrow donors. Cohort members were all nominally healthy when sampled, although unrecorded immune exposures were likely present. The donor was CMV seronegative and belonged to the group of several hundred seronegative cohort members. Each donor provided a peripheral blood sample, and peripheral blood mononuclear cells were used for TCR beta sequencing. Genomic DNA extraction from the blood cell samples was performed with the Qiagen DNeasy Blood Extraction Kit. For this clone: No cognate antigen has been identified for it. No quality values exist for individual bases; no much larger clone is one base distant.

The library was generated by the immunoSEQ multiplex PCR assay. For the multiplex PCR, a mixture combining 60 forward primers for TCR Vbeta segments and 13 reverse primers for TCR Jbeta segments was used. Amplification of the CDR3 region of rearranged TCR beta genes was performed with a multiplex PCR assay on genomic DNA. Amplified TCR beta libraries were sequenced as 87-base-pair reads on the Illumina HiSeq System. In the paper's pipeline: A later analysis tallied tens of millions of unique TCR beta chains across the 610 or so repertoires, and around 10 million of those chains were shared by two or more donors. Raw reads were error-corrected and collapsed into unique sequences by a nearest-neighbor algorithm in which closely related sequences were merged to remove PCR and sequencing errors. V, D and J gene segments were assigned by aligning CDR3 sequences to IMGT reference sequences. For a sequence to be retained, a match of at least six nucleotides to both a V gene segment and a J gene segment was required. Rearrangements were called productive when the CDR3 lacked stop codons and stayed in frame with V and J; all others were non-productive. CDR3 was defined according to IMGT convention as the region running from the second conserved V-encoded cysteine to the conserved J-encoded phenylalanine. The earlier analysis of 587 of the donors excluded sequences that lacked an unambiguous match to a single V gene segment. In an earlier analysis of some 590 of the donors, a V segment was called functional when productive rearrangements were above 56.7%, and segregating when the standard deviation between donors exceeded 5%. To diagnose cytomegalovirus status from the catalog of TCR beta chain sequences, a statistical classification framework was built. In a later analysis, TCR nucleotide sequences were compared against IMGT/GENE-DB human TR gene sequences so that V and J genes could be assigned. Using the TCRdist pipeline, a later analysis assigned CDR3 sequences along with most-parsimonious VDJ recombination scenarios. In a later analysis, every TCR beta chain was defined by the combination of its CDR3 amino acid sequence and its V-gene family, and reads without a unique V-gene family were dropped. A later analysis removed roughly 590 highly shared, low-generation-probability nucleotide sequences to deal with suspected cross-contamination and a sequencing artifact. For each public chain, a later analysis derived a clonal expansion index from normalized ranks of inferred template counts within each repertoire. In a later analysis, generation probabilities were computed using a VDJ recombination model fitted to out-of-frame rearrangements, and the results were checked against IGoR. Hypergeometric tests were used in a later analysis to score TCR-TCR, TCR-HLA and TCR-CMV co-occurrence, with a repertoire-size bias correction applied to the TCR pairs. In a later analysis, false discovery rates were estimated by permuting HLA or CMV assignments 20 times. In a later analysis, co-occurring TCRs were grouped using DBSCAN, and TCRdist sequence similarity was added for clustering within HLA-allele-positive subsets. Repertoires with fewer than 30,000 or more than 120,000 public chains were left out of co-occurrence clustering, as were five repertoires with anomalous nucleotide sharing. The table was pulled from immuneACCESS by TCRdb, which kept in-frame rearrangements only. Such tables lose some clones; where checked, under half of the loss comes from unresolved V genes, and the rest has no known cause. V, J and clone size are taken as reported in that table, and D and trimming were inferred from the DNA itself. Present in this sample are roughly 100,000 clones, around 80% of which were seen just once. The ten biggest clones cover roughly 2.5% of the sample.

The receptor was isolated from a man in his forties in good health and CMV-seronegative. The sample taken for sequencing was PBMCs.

DNA sequence: TGTGCCAGCAGTGAAAATCTGGCCACCTACGAGCAGTACTTC. This translates into CASSENLATYEQYF. The rearranged chain carries TRBV25-1 and TRBJ2-7; no D gene is confidently identified. V lost 2 bases and J lost 2 bases; the stretch between them is 10 bases long. Including the terminal cysteine and phenylalanine, the CDR3 comprises 14 residues. The DNA shown is the 42-base CDR3, in frame from base 1. Via the germline V gene, CDR1 is MGHDK and CDR2 SYGVNS.